Following are 18 T cell receptor beta chains from one sample sequenced in a study of cytotoxic CD8 clonotypes in ibrutinib-treated CLL. The assay was immunoSEQ multiplex PCR, and TCRdb's table has in-frame clones only and misses some. The sample lists 25,000 to 30,000 clones, 45% to 60% seen once, with 5.1% in the top ten. Source: PBMCs, taken before ibrutinib treatment. The receptor set was obtained from a human donor with chronic lymphocytic leukemia.

DNA for the CDR3: TGTGCCAGCAGCTTGGAATCGGGGACTCGGTACACAGATACGCAGTATTTT. It specifies CASSLESGTRYTDTQYF. The chain employs TRBV5-8 and TRBJ2-3, with a tentative D call TRBD2 (6 bases). The germline V gene encodes CDR1 SGHTS and CDR2 YDEGEE. The CDR3 length is 17 residues. Trimming cost V 0 bases and J 2 bases, with 16 bases left between them.

The chain couples TRBV9 to TRBJ2-3; D not resolved. Trimming took 0 bases from V and 2 from J, leaving 10 bases between them. The CDR3 loop spans 15 amino acids. Germline CDR1 and CDR2: SGDLS and YYNGEE. CDR3: CASSVAIQPTDTQYF. DNA of the CDR3: TGTGCCAGCAGCGTAGCGATCCAACCCACAGATACGCAGTATTTT. The full variable domain, with the rest looked up from reference TRBV9 and TRBJ2-3, is DSGVTQTPKHLITATGQRVTLRCSPRSGDLSVYWYQQSLDQGLQFLIQYYNGEERAKGNILERFSAQQFPDLHSELNLSSLELGDSALYFCASSVAIQPTDTQYFGPGTRLTVL.

CDR3 nucleotides: TGCGCCAGCAGCTTGGAGGGGGGGAATTCACCCCTCCACTTT. This encodes CASSLEGGNSPLHF. This chain connects TRBV5-1 to TRBJ1-6, with D maybe TRBD1 (6 bases). CDR3 length equals 14 residues. V was cut by 0 bases and J by 7 bases, with 8 bases left in between. Germline CDR1 and CDR2: SGHRS and YFSETQ.

The genes are TRBV7-9 and TRBJ1-5, with 12 bases matching TRBD1. Germline lookup yields CDR1 SEHNR and CDR2 FQNEAQ (reference sequence). This CDR3 has 16 residues. The J segment lost 3 bases and the V segment lost 5 bases, leaving 5 bases of the junction unmatched. In DNA form, the CDR3 reads TGTGCCAGCAGCGTGGGGACAGGGGGCGTCAATCAGCCCCAGCATTTT. Residues: CASSVGTGGVNQPQHF.

Regarding this clone: This sample also contains other DNA sequences that code for the same CDR3. The V gene is TRBV10-3, the J gene TRBJ2-3; D unclear. Trimming took off 2 bases at V and 6 bases at J, with 3 bases between the two ends. This CDR3 is built from 11 residues. Germline V gene sequence: CDR1 ENHRY, CDR2 SYGVKD. The CDR3: CAISEGDTQYF. The DNA of the CDR3 is TGTGCCATCAGTGAGGGCGATACGCAGTATTTT.

This clone was picked up a small number of times. This sequence joins TRBV5-1 and TRBJ2-1; 13 bases are a match to TRBD2. The V and J ends lost 0 bases and 7 bases, in that order; junction bases with no gene match: 4. The CDR3 covers 16 residues. Germline CDR1 is SGHRS and CDR2 is YFSETQ. DNA for the CDR3: TGCGCCAGCAGCTTGGGACTAGCGGGAGGAGGTAATGAGCAGTTCTTC. Its translation is CASSLGLAGGGNEQFF.

J is TRBJ2-1 and V is TRBV9; weak D call: TRBD2 (5 bases). Trimming stripped 0 bases from V and 5 bases from J, with 12 bases between. Germline lookup yields CDR1 SGDLS and CDR2 YYNGEE. The CDR3 sequence is 15 residues long. The CDR3 reads CASSVGRKVDNEQFF. Written as DNA, the CDR3 is TGTGCCAGCAGCGTAGGGAGGAAGGTTGACAATGAGCAGTTCTTC.

This clone has a handful of counts. The chain uses TRBV5-1 and TRBJ2-7, with 7 bases matching TRBD2. V was pared by 4 bases and J by 0 bases, with 4 bases of the junction left unmatched. The CDR3 length is 14 residues. Germline assignment: CDR1 SGHRS and CDR2 YFSETQ. Here the CDR3 reads CASSQRDSSYEQYF. DNA of the CDR3: TGCGCCAGCAGCCAGCGGGATAGCTCCTACGAGCAGTACTTC.

This chain uses TRBV9 with TRBJ1-4; no definite D call. From germline, CDR1 is SGDLS and CDR2 YYNGEE. V shed 0 bases and J shed 7 bases, with 10 bases lying between them. There are 14 residues in the CDR3. DNA for the CDR3: TGTGCCAGCAGCGTAGGGCAGGTTGGTGAAAAACTGTTTTTT. It codes for CASSVGQVGEKLFF.

V and J are TRBV13 and TRBJ2-1; 8 bases line up with TRBD1. Germline CDR1 and CDR2: PRHDT and FYEKMQ (reference sequence). Trimming cost V 0 bases and J 2 bases; bases outside gene matches: 3. The CDR3 consists of 16 residues. CDR3 loop: CASSLGTGAPYNEQFF. CDR3 in DNA: TGTGCCAGCAGCTTAGGGACAGGGGCCCCCTACAATGAGCAGTTCTTC.

The rearrangement links TRBV18 to TRBJ2-1; D remains ambiguous. The ends were cut back, 3 bases at V and 3 bases at J, with 6 bases in the middle. Germline V gives CDR1 KGHSH, CDR2 LQKENI. This CDR3 contains 13 residues. CDR3 DNA sequence: TGTGCCAGCTCACCTTCACTCTACAATGAGCAGTTCTTC. Its protein product is CASSPSLYNEQFF.

The chain combines TRBV29-1 with TRBJ2-2; a possible D gene is TRBD1 (5 bases). CDR1 is SQVTM, CDR2 ANQGSEA, per germline. The CDR3 totals 17 residues. Deletions cut 4 bases from V and 3 bases from J, with 21 bases between. DNA for the CDR3: TGCAGCGTTGTAGGATTTCGTGGGGCAAGGGACACCGGGGAGCTGTTTTTT. This gives the protein CSVVGFRGARDTGELFF.

This chain's CDR3 is CASSYRDIINNEQFF. For the CDR3, the DNA is TGTGCCAGCAGTTACAGGGACATTATTAACAATGAGCAGTTCTTC. The gene calls are TRBV6-6 and TRBJ2-1; a weak D match, TRBD1 (6 bases). The CDR3 contains 15 residues. Germline CDR1 MNHNY, CDR2 SVGAGI (reference sequence). Trimming took off 2 bases at V and 5 bases at J, with 13 bases between the two ends.

The CDR3 protein is CASRRTGFYGYTF. CDR3 nucleotides: TGTGCCAGCCGGAGAACAGGGTTCTATGGCTACACCTTC. This chain connects TRBV2 to TRBJ1-2; D is perhaps TRBD1 (6 bases). This CDR3 has 13 amino acids. Deletions cut 8 bases from V and 4 bases from J, with 14 bases between. The germline CDR1 and CDR2 sequences are SNHLY and FYNNEI.

This chain links TRBV5-6 with TRBJ1-1; D not certain. Germline loops: CDR1 SGHDT, CDR2 YYEEEE. V lost 4 bases and J 4 bases, leaving 11 bases between the germline ends. The CDR3 has 13 residues. The CDR3 DNA is TGTGCCAGCAGCGCTCTGGTGGGCACTGAAGCTTTCTTT. It codes for CASSALVGTEAFF.

The V call is TRBV5-1, the J call TRBJ2-5; D ambiguous. V was pared by 3 bases and J by 2 bases, with 5 bases between. The CDR3 totals 12 residues. In germline, CDR1 is SGHRS, CDR2 YFSETQ. CDR3 bases: TGCGCCAGCAGCTATAAACAAGAGACCCAGTACTTC. Amino acids: CASSYKQETQYF.

This clone was detected only a few times. The chain joins TRBV29-1 to TRBJ1-1; tentative D call: TRBD1 (6 bases). From germline, CDR1 is SQVTM and CDR2 ANQGSEA. The CDR3 spans 12 residues. Trimming pared 7 bases from V and 3 bases from J, leaving 12 bases between. CDR3 sequence (DNA): TGCAGCGGATACAGGGAGGACACTGAAGCTTTCTTT. Translated: CSGYREDTEAFF.

This clone has a single count. This sequence joins TRBV5-4 and TRBJ2-1; D gene uncertain. Germline-derived CDR1 and CDR2 are SGHNT and YYREEE (reference sequence). The CDR3 is made up of 12 amino acids. The V end was cut by 0 bases, the J end by 8 bases, with 6 bases between. The CDR3 here is CASSLDGHEQFF. DNA for the CDR3: TGTGCCAGCAGCTTGGATGGGCATGAGCAGTTCTTC.